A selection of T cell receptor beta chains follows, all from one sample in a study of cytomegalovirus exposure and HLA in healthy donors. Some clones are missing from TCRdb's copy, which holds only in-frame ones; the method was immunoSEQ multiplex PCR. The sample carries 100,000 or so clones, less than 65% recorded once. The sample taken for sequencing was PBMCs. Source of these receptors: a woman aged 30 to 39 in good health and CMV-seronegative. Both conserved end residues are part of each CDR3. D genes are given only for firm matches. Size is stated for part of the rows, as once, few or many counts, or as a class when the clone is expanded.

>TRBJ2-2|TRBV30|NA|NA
CAWTARQGNTGELFF
TGTGCCTGGACGGCGCGGCAGGGTAACACCGGGGAGCTGTTTTTT
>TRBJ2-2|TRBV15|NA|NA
CATSPNRLNTGELFF
TGTGCCACCAGCCCGAACAGGCTGAACACCGGGGAGCTGTTTTTT
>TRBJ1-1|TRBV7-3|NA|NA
CASSLFPYTEAFF
TGTGCCAGCAGCTTATTCCCCTACACTGAAGCTTTCTTT
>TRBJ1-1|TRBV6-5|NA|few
CASSYSARTANTEAFF
TGTGCCAGCAGTTACTCGGCCCGGACAGCGAACACTGAAGCTTTCTTT
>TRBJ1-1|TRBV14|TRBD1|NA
CASSQEGGRPNTEAFF
TGTGCCAGCAGCCAAGAAGGGGGCAGGCCGAACACTGAAGCTTTCTTT
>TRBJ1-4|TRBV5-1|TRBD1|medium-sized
CASRQDRADEKLFF
TGCGCCAGCAGACAAGACAGGGCGGATGAAAAACTGTTTTTT
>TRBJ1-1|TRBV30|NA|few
CATAPGNTEAFF
TGTGCTACAGCCCCTGGGAACACTGAAGCTTTCTTT
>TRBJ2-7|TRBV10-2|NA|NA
CASRSPGSYEQYF
TGCGCCAGCCGCTCTCCGGGCTCCTACGAGCAGTACTTC
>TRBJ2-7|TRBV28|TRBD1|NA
CASRTGGLYEQYF
TGTGCCAGCCGCACAGGGGGCCTATACGAGCAGTACTTC
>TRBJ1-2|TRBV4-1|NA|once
CASTQGGKRVYGYTF
TGCGCCAGCACCCAGGGAGGGAAGAGGGTATATGGCTACACCTTC
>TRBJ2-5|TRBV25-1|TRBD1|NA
CASSPGGSSETQYF
TGTGCCAGCAGTCCAGGGGGAAGTTCGGAGACCCAGTACTTC
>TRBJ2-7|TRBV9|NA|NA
CASSPRGAAYEQYF
TGTGCCAGCAGCCCTCGGGGGGCGGCCTACGAGCAGTACTTC
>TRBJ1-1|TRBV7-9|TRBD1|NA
CASSYFRGKGTEAFF
TGTGCCAGCAGCTACTTCAGGGGGAAGGGCACTGAAGCTTTCTTT
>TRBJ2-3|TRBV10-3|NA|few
CAISGSDSQGGTDTQYF
TGTGCCATCAGTGGATCGGACAGCCAGGGAGGCACAGATACGCAGTATTTT
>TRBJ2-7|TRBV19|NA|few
CASSIAGDSEQYF
TGTGCCAGTAGTATAGCGGGGGACTCCGAGCAGTACTTC
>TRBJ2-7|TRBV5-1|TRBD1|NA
CATKPGQGLYEQYF
TGCGCCACAAAACCGGGACAGGGACTTTACGAGCAGTACTTC
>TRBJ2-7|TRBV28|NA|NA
CASSPQNGLLALYEQYF
TGTGCCAGCAGTCCCCAAAACGGCCTACTAGCCCTCTACGAGCAGTACTTC
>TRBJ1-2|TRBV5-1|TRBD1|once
CASSRETGGNYGYTF
TGCGCCAGCAGCCGTGAGACAGGGGGTAACTATGGCTACACCTTC
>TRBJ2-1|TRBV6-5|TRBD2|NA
CASRRLAGDYNEQFF
TGTGCCAGCAGACGTCTAGCGGGAGACTACAATGAGCAGTTCTTC
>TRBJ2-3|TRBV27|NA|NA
CASSRQGQSSTDTQYF
TGTGCCAGCAGCCGCCAAGGACAGTCTAGCACAGATACGCAGTATTTT
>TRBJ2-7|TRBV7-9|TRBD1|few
CASSVPGTGQYEQYF
TGTGCCAGCAGCGTACCCGGGACAGGGCAGTACGAGCAGTACTTC
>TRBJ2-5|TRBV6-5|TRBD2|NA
CASRISGGVSETQYF
TGTGCCAGCAGAATTAGCGGGGGGGTATCTGAGACCCAGTACTTC
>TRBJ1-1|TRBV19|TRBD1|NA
CASSIMGQGTEAFF
TGTGCCAGTAGTATAATGGGACAGGGTACTGAAGCTTTCTTT
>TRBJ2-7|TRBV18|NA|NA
CASSPGTQGEQYF
TGTGCCAGCTCACCAGGCACACAGGGCGAGCAGTACTTC
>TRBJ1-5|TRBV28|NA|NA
CASSDRGYSNQPQHF
TGTGCCAGCTCCGATAGGGGGTATAGCAATCAGCCCCAGCATTTT
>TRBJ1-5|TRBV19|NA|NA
CASRRQESRPQHF
TGTGCCAGTAGGAGACAGGAGTCAAGGCCCCAGCATTTT
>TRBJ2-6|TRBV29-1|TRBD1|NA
CSVSSGTGGDGANVLTF
TGCAGCGTCAGTTCCGGGACAGGGGGCGATGGGGCCAACGTCCTGACTTTC
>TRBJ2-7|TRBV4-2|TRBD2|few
CASSLKGLAGEWYEQYF
TGTGCCAGCAGCCTAAAGGGGTTAGCGGGAGAGTGGTACGAGCAGTACTTC
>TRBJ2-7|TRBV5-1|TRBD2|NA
CASSLAVPGRGSDEQYF
TGCGCCAGCAGCTTGGCCGTGCCGGGGCGCGGGAGCGACGAGCAGTACTTC
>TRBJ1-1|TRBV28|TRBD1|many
CASSFATGQGNTEAFF
TGTGCCAGCAGTTTCGCCACGGGACAGGGGAACACTGAAGCTTTCTTT
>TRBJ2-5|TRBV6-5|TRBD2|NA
CASTGLAGAQETQYF
TGTGCCAGCACCGGACTAGCGGGAGCCCAAGAGACCCAGTACTTC
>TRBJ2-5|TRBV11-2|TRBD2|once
CASIKTSGRLWETQYF
TGTGCCAGCATCAAGACTAGCGGGAGACTCTGGGAGACCCAGTACTTC
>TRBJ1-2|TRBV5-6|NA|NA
CASSLAGSEAVNYGYTF
TGTGCCAGCAGCTTGGCCGGGTCAGAGGCGGTTAACTATGGCTACACCTTC
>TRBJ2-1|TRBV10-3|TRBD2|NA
CAISDSAGGLYNEQFF
TGTGCCATCAGTGATTCGGCGGGGGGGCTCTACAATGAGCAGTTCTTC
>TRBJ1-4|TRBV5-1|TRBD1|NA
CASSTGGGGEKLFF
TGCGCCAGCAGCACTGGAGGGGGCGGTGAAAAACTGTTTTTT
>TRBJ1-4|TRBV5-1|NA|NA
CASSLLQANEKLFF
TGCGCCAGCAGCCTCCTGCAGGCTAATGAAAAACTGTTTTTT
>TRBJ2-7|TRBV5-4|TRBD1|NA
CASSLRTGLLSSYEQYF
TGTGCCAGCAGCTTGAGGACAGGCTTATTAAGCTCCTACGAGCAGTACTTC
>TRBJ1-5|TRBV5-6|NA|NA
CASSTGGSGGLVEPQHF
TGTGCCAGCAGCACGGGGGGATCGGGGGGACTCGTGGAGCCCCAGCATTTT
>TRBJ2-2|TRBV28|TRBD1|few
CASSNRQGGTGELFF
TGTGCCAGCAGTAACAGACAGGGGGGCACCGGGGAGCTGTTTTTT